Presented here are 28 T cell receptor beta chains from one specimen sequenced in a study of neurological immune-mediated disorders. TCRdb re-called the 5' RACE reads with MiXCR, one entry per CDR3 protein. The repertoire has about 58,000 distinct CDR3 sequences, 3% to 4.5% of them found once; the top ten carry 1.5% to 2%. Sequenced input: PBMCs. Source of these receptors: a man aged 25-45 years with multiple sclerosis.

This clonotype has ten or more counts. V usage is TRBV9 and J usage is TRBJ1-6, with 8 bases that match TRBD1. This CDR3 spans 14 amino acids. After removal of 3 bases from V and 10 bases from J, the junction contained 6 bases not matched to a gene. Germline V lookup: CDR1 SGDLS, CDR2 YYNGEE. CDR3 residues: CASSADRGESPLHF. The CDR3 region has the DNA TGTGCCAGCAGCGCCGACAGGGGCGAGTCACCCCTCCACTTT.

The table lists this clonotype with many counts. The chain combines TRBV3-1 with TRBJ2-3; D is perhaps TRBD1 or TRBD2 (5 bases each). Trimming cost V 0 bases and J 2 bases, with 18 bases left between them. Per germline, CDR1 LGHDT and CDR2 YNNKEL (reference sequence). CDR3 length: 18 residues. The CDR3 spells CASSQEMRERGDTDTQYF. DNA of the CDR3: TGTGCCAGCAGCCAAGAGATGAGGGAAAGAGGGGACACAGATACGCAGTATTTT.

Of note for this clonotype: This may arise from a read error, as a much more abundant clone is one base away. The V call is TRBV6-5, the J call TRBJ1-1, with D unresolved. This CDR3 is built from 13 residues. Germline V gene sequence: CDR1 MNHEY, CDR2 SVGAGI. The CDR3 nucleotides are TGTGCCAGCAAAGTCCAACTGAAAACTGAAGCTTTCTTT. Translation gives CASKVQLKTEAFF.

This clonotype was detected only a few times. J is TRBJ2-5 and V is TRBV20-1, with D possibly TRBD1 on 5 matching bases. The CDR3 runs to 15 residues. From germline, CDR1 is DFQATT and CDR2 SNEGSKA (reference sequence). With 0 bases removed from V and 4 bases from J, the gap between germline ends came to 15 bases. The CDR3 coding sequence is TGCAGTGCTAGAGATCTACGGGCGCAGGGAGAGACCCAGTACTTC. Translated, it gives CSARDLRAQGETQYF.

This clonotype was counted ten times or more. The rearrangement uses TRBV5-1 and TRBJ1-4; TRBD1 aligns across 7 bases. Trimming removed 3 bases from V and 5 bases from J; junction bases left unmatched: 4. The CDR3 loop spans 14 amino acids. Germline lookup yields CDR1 SGHRS and CDR2 YFSETQ. CDR3 coding DNA: TGCGCCAGCAGCTACGGGACAGCAAATGAAAAACTGTTTTTT. This codes for CASSYGTANEKLFF.

This chain joins TRBV28 and TRBJ2-1; the D gene is possibly TRBD2 (6 bases). Deletions cut 5 bases from V and 8 bases from J, with 16 bases between. The CDR3 extends over 14 amino acids. Germline-derived CDR1 and CDR2 are MDHEN and SYDVKM. For the CDR3, the DNA is TGTGCCAGCAGTAAGGAGGAGGGGTGGCATGAGCAGTTCTTC. It specifies CASSKEEGWHEQFF.

This clonotype was detected many times. Germline is not matched at one junction end, which may reflect a read error. The V and J genes are TRBV29-1 and TRBJ2-1; possible D gene TRBD2, 5 bases. The CDR3 length is 14 residues. Germline CDR1 and CDR2: SQVTM and ANQGSEA. The CDR3 sequence is CSGEGRDINNEQFF. CDR3 in DNA: TGCAGCGGTGAAGGACGGGATATCAACAATGAGCAGTTCTTC.

This clonotype was recorded many times. This chain links TRBV3-1 with TRBJ1-1; the D gene is possibly TRBD1 (6 bases). This CDR3 region has 13 residues. Trimming took 4 bases from V and 6 from J, leaving 12 bases between them. Germline V gene data show CDR1 as LGHDT and CDR2 as YNNKEL (reference sequence). CDR3 amino acids: CASSPIQGSEAFF. In DNA, the CDR3 is TGTGCCAGCAGCCCCATCCAGGGGTCTGAAGCTTTCTTT.

This clonotype was observed at least ten times. The CDR3 DNA reads TGCGCCAGCAGCTTGGACGGGAGGCCGTTGGATGAGCAGTTCTTC. Protein product: CASSLDGRPLDEQFF. The J gene is TRBJ2-1, the V gene TRBV5-1; 7 nucleotides line up with TRBD2. Trimming at V came to 0 bases and at J to 8 bases, leaving 8 bases not matched to a gene. This CDR3 spans 15 amino acids. Per the germline V gene, CDR1 is SGHRS and CDR2 is YFSETQ.

This clonotype was seen repeatedly, ten times or more. The chain is built from TRBV5-6 and TRBJ2-7; 8 nucleotides line up with TRBD2. Germline loops: CDR1 SGHDT, CDR2 YYEEEE. There are 16 residues in the CDR3. The V segment lost 9 bases and the J segment 6 bases; nucleotides outside the gene matches: 20. As DNA, the CDR3 is TGTGCCACACAGAGGGGGTTCGGGAGGGCACCGACCGAGCAGTACTTC. This translates into CATQRGFGRAPTEQYF.

Many counts were recorded for this clonotype. The chain links TRBV15 to TRBJ2-4; TRBD2 matches 9 bases. V lost 0 bases to trimming and J lost 3 bases; unmatched junction nucleotides: 6. CDR3 size: 17 residues. Germline values: CDR1 LNHNV, CDR2 YYDKDF (reference sequence). The CDR3 sequence is CATSRETRLAVKNIQYF. The CDR3 DNA reads TGTGCCACCAGCAGAGAAACTCGACTAGCGGTCAAAAACATTCAGTACTTC.

In this sample, this clonotype turned up many times. The chain employs TRBV2 and TRBJ1-4; no firm D call. This CDR3 spans 13 amino acids. From germline, CDR1 is SNHLY and CDR2 FYNNEI. V was clipped by 4 bases and J by 6 bases, with 9 bases between them. DNA for the CDR3: TGTGCCAGCAGTGGGATACGGGATGAAAAACTGTTTTTT. It codes for CASSGIRDEKLFF.

This clonotype was detected ten times or more. The chain couples TRBV20-1 to TRBJ2-7; D tentatively reads TRBD1 or TRBD2 (5 bases each). The germline gives CDR1 DFQATT, CDR2 SNEGSKA (reference sequence). CDR3 length: 15 residues. V shed 0 bases and J shed 4 bases, with 16 bases lying between them. Written as DNA, the CDR3 is TGCAGTGCTAGAGATGGTGGGGGATTGAGGTACGAGCAGTACTTC. Translation gives CSARDGGGLRYEQYF.

This clonotype was detected only a few times. The chain couples TRBV6-4 to TRBJ2-1; the match to TRBD2 covers 14 bases. The germline V gene encodes CDR1 MRHNA and CDR2 SNTAGT. Germline trimming cut 6 bases from V and 12 bases from J; bases unmatched to any gene: 4. CDR3 size: 13 residues. CDR3 nucleotide sequence: TGTGCCAGCAGCGGGACTAGCGGGGGCTCGCAGTTCTTC. Translated: CASSGTSGGSQFF.

This clonotype was picked up many times. This chain links TRBV29-1 with TRBJ2-6; tentatively, D is TRBD1 (6 bases). The CDR3 runs to 15 residues. Trimming removed 6 bases from V and 0 bases from J, with 12 bases in between. CDR1 and CDR2 (germline): SQVTM, ANQGSEA. The CDR3 is CSVVQGSSGANVLTF. The CDR3 nucleotides are TGCAGCGTAGTACAGGGAAGCTCTGGGGCCAACGTCCTGACTTTC.

This clonotype was seen ten or more times. The V gene is TRBV5-1, the J gene TRBJ2-1, with a weak D call TRBD2 (5 bases). The CDR3 runs to 15 residues. The germline V and J ends were trimmed by 0 bases and 7 bases, with 14 bases remaining between them. Germline V gene sequence: CDR1 SGHRS, CDR2 YFSETQ. Here the CDR3 reads CASSLGAAPSNEQFF. The CDR3 region has the DNA TGCGCCAGCAGCTTGGGAGCGGCCCCATCGAATGAGCAGTTCTTC.

This clonotype was seen ten or more times. The chain uses TRBV12-3 or TRBV12-4 and TRBJ1-2; tentatively, D is TRBD1 (5 bases). The ends were cut back, 2 bases at V and 3 bases at J, with 13 bases in the middle. CDR3 length: 15 residues. CDR3 loop: CASSLNFQGDYGYTF. The CDR3 DNA reads as TGTGCCAGCAGTTTAAATTTTCAGGGCGACTATGGCTACACCTTC.

This clonotype was observed many times. This chain connects TRBV6-5 to TRBJ2-1; D perhaps matches TRBD1 (6 bases). The CDR3 is 13 amino acids. Germline V gene lookup returns CDR1 MNHEY and CDR2 SVGAGI. V lost 6 bases, J lost 2 bases, and 8 bases lay in between. Written as DNA, the CDR3 is TGTGCCAGCAGCAGGGGCACCTACAATGAGCAGTTCTTC. Amino acid sequence: CASSRGTYNEQFF.

This clonotype came up many times. This chain connects TRBV20-1 to TRBJ2-3; 8 nucleotides match TRBD1. V gave up 7 bases and J gave up 5 bases; unmatched junction bases: 11. The V gene's germline CDR1 is DFQATT and CDR2 SNEGSKA (reference sequence). The CDR3 totals 14 residues. The CDR3 DNA reads as TGCAGTGTTGGGCCAGGGGGCGATCTAGATACGCAGTATTTT. It codes for CSVGPGGDLDTQYF.

The table lists this clonotype with many counts. The chain joins TRBV7-6 to TRBJ2-3, with 8 bases fitting TRBD1. This CDR3 is 14 amino acids long. The germline V gene encodes CDR1 SGHVS and CDR2 FNYEAQ. J lost 4 bases, V lost 8 bases, and 8 bases had no gene match. CDR3: CASQGAGRADTQYF. CDR3 nucleotide sequence: TGTGCCAGCCAGGGGGCGGGCCGTGCAGATACGCAGTATTTT.

The chain has TRBV18 and TRBJ2-1; 11 nucleotides agree with TRBD2. J lost 5 bases, V lost 0 bases, and 6 bases had no gene match. The CDR3 consists of 17 residues. CDR1 and CDR2 (germline): KGHSH, LQKENI. CDR3 DNA: TGTGCCAGCTCACCACCTGGTAGCGGGGGGGCACACAATGAGCAGTTCTTC. Its protein is CASSPPGSGGAHNEQFF.

The table lists this clonotype with many counts. The DNA of the CDR3 is TGTGCCAGCAGTCGCCAAGCTACTAGTGTGGCCGAGCAGTACTTC. Its translation is CASSRQATSVAEQYF. V is TRBV12-3 or TRBV12-4 and J is TRBJ2-7; perhaps TRBD2 as D (5 bases). The length of the CDR3 is 15 residues. V shed 5 bases and J shed 6 bases, with 20 bases lying between them.

This clonotype was picked up many times. This sequence joins TRBV20-1 and TRBJ1-6, with 10 bases matching TRBD1. V dropped 1 base and J dropped 8; count of bases not matched to a gene: 11. The CDR3 length is 17 residues. CDR1 and CDR2 from the germline V gene are DFQATT and SNEGSKA (reference sequence). Here the CDR3 reads CSARGRQGARSDSPLHF. CDR3 DNA: TGCAGTGCTAGAGGAAGACAGGGGGCACGCTCCGATTCACCCCTCCACTTT.

This clonotype was picked up many times. V usage is TRBV5-1 and J usage is TRBJ1-1, with D unclear. CDR1 is SGHRS and CDR2 is YFSETQ in the germline V gene. The CDR3 totals 13 residues. The V and J ends lost 8 bases and 1 base respectively, with 12 bases between them. CDR3 sequence: CASRYRENTEAFF. CDR3 coding DNA: TGCGCCAGTCGGTATCGGGAGAACACTGAAGCTTTCTTT.

This clonotype appeared a few times. This chain connects TRBV5-1 to TRBJ2-1, with D hard to call. The CDR3 extends over 14 amino acids. With 2 bases removed from V and 0 bases from J, the gap between germline ends came to 6 bases. CDR1 SGHRS and CDR2 YFSETQ come from the germline V gene. DNA of the CDR3: TGCGCCAGCAGCTTTGCTGTCTCCTACAATGAGCAGTTCTTC. Its translation is CASSFAVSYNEQFF. Complete variable domain (other parts from reference TRBV5-1 and TRBJ2-1): KAGVTQTPRYLIKTRGQQVTLSCSPISGHRSVSWYQQTPGQGLQFLFEYFSETQRNKGNFPGRFSGRQFSNSRSEMNVSTLELGDSALYLCASSFAVSYNEQFFGPGTRLTVL.

Relative to its sample, this clonotype is medium-sized (0.01 to 0.1%). The chain combines TRBV20-1 with TRBJ2-7; 7 nucleotides match TRBD1. Germline CDR1 DFQATT, CDR2 SNEGSKA (reference sequence). The CDR3 is made up of 15 amino acids. Trimming cost V 1 base and J 3 bases; bases outside gene matches: 9. CDR3 DNA sequence: TGCAGTGCTAGAGGACAGGGTAGTTTTAGCTACGAGCAGTACTTC. Amino acid sequence: CSARGQGSFSYEQYF.

This clonotype was found many times. The chain joins TRBV7-9 to TRBJ2-6, with D tentatively TRBD1 or TRBD2 (5 bases each). The CDR3 is 13 residues long. The V end was cut by 7 bases, the J end by 4 bases, with 8 bases between. Germline CDR1 reads SEHNR; CDR2 reads FQNEAQ (reference sequence). CDR3 bases: TGTGCCAGCACAGGGACCGGGGCCAACGTCCTGACTTTC. Residues: CASTGTGANVLTF.

By share, this clonotype counts as medium-sized (0.01 to 0.1%). The rearrangement uses TRBV12-3 or TRBV12-4 and TRBJ2-2; D unresolved. This CDR3 contains 15 residues. Deletions cut 3 bases from V and 0 bases from J, with 8 bases between. DNA for the CDR3: TGTGCCAGCAGTTTCCCCCTGTCGAACACCGGGGAGCTGTTTTTT. Amino acids: CASSFPLSNTGELFF.